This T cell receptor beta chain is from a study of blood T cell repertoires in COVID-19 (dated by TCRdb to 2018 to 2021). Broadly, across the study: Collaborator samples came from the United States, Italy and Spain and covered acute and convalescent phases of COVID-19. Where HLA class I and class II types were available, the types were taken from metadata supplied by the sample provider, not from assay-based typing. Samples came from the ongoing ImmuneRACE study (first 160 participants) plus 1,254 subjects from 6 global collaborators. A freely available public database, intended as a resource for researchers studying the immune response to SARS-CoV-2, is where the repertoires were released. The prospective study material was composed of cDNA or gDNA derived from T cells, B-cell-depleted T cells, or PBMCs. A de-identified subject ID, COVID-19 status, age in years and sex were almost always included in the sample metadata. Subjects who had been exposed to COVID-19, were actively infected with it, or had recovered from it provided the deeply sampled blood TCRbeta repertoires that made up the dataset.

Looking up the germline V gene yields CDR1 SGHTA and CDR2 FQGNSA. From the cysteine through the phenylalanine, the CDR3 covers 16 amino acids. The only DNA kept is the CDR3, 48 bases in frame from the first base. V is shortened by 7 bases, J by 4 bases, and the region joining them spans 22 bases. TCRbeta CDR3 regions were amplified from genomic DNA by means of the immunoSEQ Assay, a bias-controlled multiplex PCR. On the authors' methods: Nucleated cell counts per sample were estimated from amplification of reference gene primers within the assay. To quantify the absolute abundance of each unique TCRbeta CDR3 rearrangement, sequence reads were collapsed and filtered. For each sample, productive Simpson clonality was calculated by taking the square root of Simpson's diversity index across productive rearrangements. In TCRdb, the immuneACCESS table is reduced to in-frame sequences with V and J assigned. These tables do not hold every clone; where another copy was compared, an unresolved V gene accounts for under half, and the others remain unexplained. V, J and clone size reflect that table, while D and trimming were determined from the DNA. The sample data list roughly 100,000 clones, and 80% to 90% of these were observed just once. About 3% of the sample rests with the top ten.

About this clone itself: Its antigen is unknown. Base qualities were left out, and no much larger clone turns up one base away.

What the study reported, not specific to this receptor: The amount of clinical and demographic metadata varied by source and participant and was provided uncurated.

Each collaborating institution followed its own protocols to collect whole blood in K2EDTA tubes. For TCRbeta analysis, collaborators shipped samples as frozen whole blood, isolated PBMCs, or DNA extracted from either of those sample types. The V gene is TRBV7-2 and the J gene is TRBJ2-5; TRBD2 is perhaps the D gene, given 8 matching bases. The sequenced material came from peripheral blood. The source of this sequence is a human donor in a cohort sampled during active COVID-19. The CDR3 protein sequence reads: CASTPGGGLGRETQYF. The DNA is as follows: TGTGCCAGCACTCCAGGGGGGGGACTAGGGCGAGAGACCCAGTACTTC.